One T cell receptor beta chain is described in this entry. This sample is drawn from a study of blood T cell repertoires in COVID-19. Study-wide context: The origin of the acute and convalescent COVID-19 samples was the United States, Italy and Spain. T cells, B-cell-depleted T cells, or PBMCs provided the cDNA or gDNA that served as material.

CDR1 is SNHLY, CDR2 FYNNEI, per germline. The CDR3 is 15 residues long. Germline trimming cut 6 bases from V and 4 bases from J; bases unmatched to any gene: 6. Original analysis: Reference gene primer amplification yielded estimated nucleated cell counts. Using immunoSEQ multiplex PCR, the repertoire was profiled, and TCRdb retains in-frame clones only, with some absent. The D gene and trimming were derived from the DNA, and the V and J assignments and clone size from that table. In the table there are around 94,000 clones, 75% to 90% of which are singletons. This TCR derives from a human donor in a cohort sampled during active COVID-19. Material: peripheral blood. This chain connects TRBV2 to TRBJ2-7; TRBD2 aligns across 13 bases. The CDR3 DNA sequence: TGTGCCAGCAGCCTCGGGACTAGCGGGGTTTACGAGCAGTACTTC. Its translation: CASSLGTSGVYEQYF.